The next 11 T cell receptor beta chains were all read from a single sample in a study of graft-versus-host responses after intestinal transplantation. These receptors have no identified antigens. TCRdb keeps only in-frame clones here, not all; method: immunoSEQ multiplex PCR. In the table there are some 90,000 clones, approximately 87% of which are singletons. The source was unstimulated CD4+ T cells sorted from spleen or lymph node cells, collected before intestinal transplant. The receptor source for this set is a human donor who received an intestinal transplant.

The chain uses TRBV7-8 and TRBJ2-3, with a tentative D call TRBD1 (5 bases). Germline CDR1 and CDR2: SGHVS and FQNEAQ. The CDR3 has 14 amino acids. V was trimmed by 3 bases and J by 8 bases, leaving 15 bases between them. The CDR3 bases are TGTGCCAGCAGCTTTCAAGACAGATATTTTACGCAGTATTTT. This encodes CASSFQDRYFTQYF.

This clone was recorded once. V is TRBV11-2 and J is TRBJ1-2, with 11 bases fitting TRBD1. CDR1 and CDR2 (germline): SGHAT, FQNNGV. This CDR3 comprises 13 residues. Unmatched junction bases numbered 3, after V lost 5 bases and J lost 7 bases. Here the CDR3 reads CASSEDRGLGYTF. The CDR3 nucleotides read TGTGCCAGCAGCGAGGACAGGGGGCTTGGCTACACCTTC.

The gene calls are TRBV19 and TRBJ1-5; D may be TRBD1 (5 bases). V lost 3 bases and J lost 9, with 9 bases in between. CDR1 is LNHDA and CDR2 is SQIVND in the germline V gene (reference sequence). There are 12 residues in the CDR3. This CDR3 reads CASSMGRGPQHF. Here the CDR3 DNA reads TGTGCCAGTAGTATGGGGCGGGGGCCCCAGCATTTT.

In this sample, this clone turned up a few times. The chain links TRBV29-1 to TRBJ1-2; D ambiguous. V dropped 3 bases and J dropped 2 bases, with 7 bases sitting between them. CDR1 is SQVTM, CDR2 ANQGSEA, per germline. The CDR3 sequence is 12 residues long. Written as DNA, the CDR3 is TGCAGCGTTGATTGGCAGAACTATGGCTACACCTTC. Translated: CSVDWQNYGYTF.

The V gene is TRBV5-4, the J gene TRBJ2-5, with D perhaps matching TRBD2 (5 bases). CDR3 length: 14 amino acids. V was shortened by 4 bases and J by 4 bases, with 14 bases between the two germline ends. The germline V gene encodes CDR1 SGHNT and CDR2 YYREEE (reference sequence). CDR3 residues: CASSQAGLGETQYF. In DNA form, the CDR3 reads TGTGCCAGCAGCCAGGCGGGTCTAGGAGAGACCCAGTACTTC.

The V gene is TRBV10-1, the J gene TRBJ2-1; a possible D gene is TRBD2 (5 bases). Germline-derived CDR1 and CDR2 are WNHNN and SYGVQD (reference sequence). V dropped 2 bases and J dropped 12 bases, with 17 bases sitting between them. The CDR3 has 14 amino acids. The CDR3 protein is CASSEQRTPAGQFF. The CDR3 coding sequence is TGCGCCAGCAGTGAGCAGAGGACCCCCGCGGGGCAGTTCTTC.

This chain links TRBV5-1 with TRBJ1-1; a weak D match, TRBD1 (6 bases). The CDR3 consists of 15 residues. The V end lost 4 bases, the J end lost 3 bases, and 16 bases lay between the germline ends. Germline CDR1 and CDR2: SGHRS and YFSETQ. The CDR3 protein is CASSTGQSTYTEAFF. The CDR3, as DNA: TGCGCCAGCAGCACCGGACAGAGCACTTACACTGAAGCTTTCTTT.

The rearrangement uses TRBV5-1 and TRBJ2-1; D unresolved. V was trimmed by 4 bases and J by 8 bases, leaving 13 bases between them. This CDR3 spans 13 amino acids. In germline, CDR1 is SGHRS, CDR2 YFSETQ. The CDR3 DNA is TGCGCCAGCAGCATTCAAAGCCTAGATGAGCAGTTCTTC. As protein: CASSIQSLDEQFF.

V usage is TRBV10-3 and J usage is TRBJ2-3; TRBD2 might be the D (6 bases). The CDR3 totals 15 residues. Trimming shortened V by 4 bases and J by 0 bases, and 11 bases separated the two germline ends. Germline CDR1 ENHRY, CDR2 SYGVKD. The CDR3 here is CAISVASGSTDTQYF. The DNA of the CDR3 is TGTGCCATCAGTGTCGCCAGCGGGAGCACAGATACGCAGTATTTT.

In DNA, the CDR3 is TGCAGCGTTGAAGTTTTGGGGGGCACTGAAGCTTTCTTT. It is translated as CSVEVLGGTEAFF. The chain uses TRBV29-1 and TRBJ1-1; D might be TRBD1 (5 bases). There are 13 residues in the CDR3. Germline V gives CDR1 SQVTM, CDR2 ANQGSEA. Trimming shortened V by 1 base and J by 4 bases, and 10 bases separated the two germline ends.

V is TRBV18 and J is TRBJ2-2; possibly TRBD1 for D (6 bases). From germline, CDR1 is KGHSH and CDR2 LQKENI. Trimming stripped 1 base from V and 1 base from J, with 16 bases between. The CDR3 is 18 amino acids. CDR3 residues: CASSPQDRALLNTGELFF. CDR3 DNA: TGTGCCAGCTCACCACAGGACAGAGCCCTCCTGAACACCGGGGAGCTGTTTTTT.